The text below deals with one T cell receptor beta chain. This sample is drawn from a study of T cells after yellow fever vaccination. Template-switching 5'RACE yielded the TCR cDNA; a universal primer site and UMIs were added in the process. Via MiXCR, TCRdb re-called the 5' RACE reads, giving one row per CDR3 protein. The data show about 300,000 distinct CDR3 sequences, 6.8% seen once. V was trimmed by 2 bases and J by 3 bases, leaving 11 bases between them. There are 15 residues in the CDR3. Germline loops: CDR1 KGHSH, CDR2 LQKENI. The sample consisted of PBMCs, taken 35 to 50 days after the first yellow fever vaccination. This TCR derives from a man younger than 35 who received the YFV17D yellow fever vaccine. This chain links TRBV18 with TRBJ2-1; D is undetermined. CDR3 nucleotides: TGTGCCAGCTCACCAGATTTACTCCGCTACAATGAGCAGTTCTTC. Encoded protein: CASSPDLLRYNEQFF. Drawing the rest from reference TRBV18 and TRBJ2-1, the complete variable domain is NAGVMQNPRHLVRRRGQEARLRCSPMKGHSHVYWYRQLPEEGLKFMVYLQKENIIDESGMPKERFSAEFPKEGPSILRIQQVVRGDSAAYFCASSPDLLRYNEQFFGPGTRLTVL.